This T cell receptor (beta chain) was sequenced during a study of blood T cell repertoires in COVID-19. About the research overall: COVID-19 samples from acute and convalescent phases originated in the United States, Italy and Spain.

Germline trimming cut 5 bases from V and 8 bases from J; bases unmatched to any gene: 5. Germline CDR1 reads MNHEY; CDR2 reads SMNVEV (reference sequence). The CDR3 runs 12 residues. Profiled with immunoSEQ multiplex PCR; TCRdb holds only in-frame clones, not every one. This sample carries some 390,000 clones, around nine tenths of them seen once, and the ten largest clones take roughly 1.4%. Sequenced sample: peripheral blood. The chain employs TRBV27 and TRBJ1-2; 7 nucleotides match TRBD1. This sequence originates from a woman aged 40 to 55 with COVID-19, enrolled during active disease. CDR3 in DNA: TGTGCCAGCAGTACAGGGGAGAGGGGCTACACCTTC. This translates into CASSTGERGYTF.